This T cell receptor beta chain was captured by sequencing in a study of T-cell memory formation after mild COVID-19. Study as a whole: Largely donor-specific sequence clusters came from a couple of donors.

MiXCR was run by TCRdb on the 5' RACE reads, yielding one entry per CDR3 protein. The sample includes 350,000 to 550,000 distinct CDR3 sequences, more than 15% of them seen just once. Study outcomes and limitations: Second-wave clones with a day 37 peak had unconfirmed SARS-CoV-2 specificity. Among clones contracting day 15 to 85, CD4/CD8 was balanced, whereas later expanders leaned CD4+. Memory from before infection featured some responding clones, which suggests cross-reactive memory joined.

In the case of this clonotype: Its antigen is currently unknown.

The CDR3 spans 14 residues. The J segment lost 2 bases and the V segment lost 5 bases, leaving 4 bases of the junction unmatched. Germline V gives CDR1 SGHNT, CDR2 YYREEE (reference sequence). The TCR originated in a man younger than 30 who had mild COVID-19 (a few samples of this study predate the infection). Cell type and time point are not known. The rearrangement joins TRBV5-4 to TRBJ2-5, with TRBD1 identical over 9 bases. Input material: PBMCs or a T cell subset sorted from them (not recorded which). The CDR3 loop is CASRDGTGQETQYF. The CDR3 nucleotides are TGTGCCAGCAGAGACGGGACAGGGCAAGAGACCCAGTACTTC.